These 30 T cell receptor beta chains originate from one sample sequenced in a study of blood T cell repertoires in COVID-19. TCRdb's copy holds only in-frame clones and misses some; the assay was immunoSEQ multiplex PCR. The table shows about 99,000 clones, with about 86% occurring only once. The material sequenced was peripheral blood. These TCRs come from a woman aged 60-75 years in a cohort sampled during active or convalescent COVID-19.

The chain carries TRBV19 and TRBJ1-1, with 7 bases lining up with TRBD1. The J segment lost 0 bases and the V segment lost 8 bases, leaving 3 bases of the junction unmatched. There are 13 residues in the CDR3. CDR1 LNHDA and CDR2 SQIVND come from the germline V gene (reference sequence). This CDR3 is CASSGTVNTEAFF. The DNA of the CDR3 is TGTGCCAGTTCCGGGACAGTGAACACTGAAGCTTTCTTT. Based on the CDR3 plus reference TRBV19 and TRBJ1-1, the full variable domain is DGGITQSPKYLFRKEGQNVTLSCEQNLNHDAMYWYRQDPGQGLRLIYYSQIVNDFQKGDIAEGYSVSREKKESFPLTVTSAQKNPTAFYLCASSGTVNTEAFFGQGTRLTVV.

V and J are TRBV7-9 and TRBJ2-1; D is perhaps TRBD2 (6 bases). Deletions cut 11 bases from V and 4 bases from J, with 18 bases between. The CDR3 sequence is 14 residues long. CDR1 and CDR2 (germline): SEHNR, FQNEAQ (reference sequence). The CDR3 nucleotides are TGTGCCGGCTCGACTAGAGCCACATACAATGAGCAGTTCTTC. Translating gives CAGSTRATYNEQFF.

The chain uses TRBV9 and TRBJ2-2; a weak D match, TRBD2 (5 bases). CDR3 size: 14 residues. Germline values: CDR1 SGDLS, CDR2 YYNGEE. V gave up 5 bases and J gave up 1 base, with 9 bases separating them. The CDR3 is CASRESGNTGELFF. The CDR3, as DNA: TGTGCCAGCAGGGAAAGCGGGAACACCGGGGAGCTGTTTTTT.

V gene TRBV6-5 combines with J gene TRBJ2-7; TRBD1 agrees at 8 bases. Germline V gene data show CDR1 as MNHEY and CDR2 as SVGAGI. After removal of 6 bases from V and 1 base from J, the junction contained 8 bases not matched to a gene. This CDR3 is built from 15 residues. The CDR3 here is CASRGRDRLSYEQYF. The CDR3 DNA reads as TGTGCCAGCAGGGGCCGGGACAGGCTATCCTACGAGCAGTACTTC.

The chain couples TRBV29-1 to TRBJ1-1, with 9 bases lining up with TRBD1. CDR3 size: 13 residues. Germline V gene sequence: CDR1 SQVTM, CDR2 ANQGSEA. Trimming cost V 0 bases and J 5 bases; bases outside gene matches: 1. Here the CDR3 reads CSVEEDRGTEAFF. The CDR3 DNA reads TGCAGCGTTGAAGAGGACAGGGGTACTGAAGCTTTCTTT. Together with reference TRBV29-1 and TRBJ1-1, the CDR3 gives the full variable domain: SAVISQKPSRDICQRGTSLTIQCQVDSQVTMMFWYRQQPGQSLTLIATANQGSEATYESGFVIDKFPISRPNLTFSTLTVSNMSPEDSSIYLCSVEEDRGTEAFFGQGTRLTVV.

The chain has TRBV6-1 and TRBJ1-1; D possibly corresponds to TRBD1 (5 bases). The CDR3 totals 13 residues. Germline loops: CDR1 MNHNS, CDR2 SASEGT. Trimming stripped 0 bases from V and 6 bases from J, with 8 bases between. CDR3: CASSEAGQSEAFF. For the CDR3, the DNA is TGTGCCAGCAGTGAAGCGGGGCAGTCTGAAGCTTTCTTT.

The CDR3 sequence: CASSVSGQTSNQPQHF. As DNA, the CDR3 is TGTGCCAGTAGCGTGAGTGGGCAGACGAGCAATCAGCCCCAGCATTTT. This sequence joins TRBV19 and TRBJ1-5; D is ambiguous. The CDR3 length is 16 residues. Trimming cost V 6 bases and J 1 base, with 16 bases left between them. The germline V gene encodes CDR1 LNHDA and CDR2 SQIVND (reference sequence).

This clone has just a few counts. The gene calls are TRBV12-5 and TRBJ1-3, with D tentatively TRBD1 (6 bases). Germline V gene lookup returns CDR1 LGHNT and CDR2 FRNRAP. CDR3 length equals 15 residues. Trimming removed 5 bases at V and 4 bases at J, with 15 bases between. The CDR3 bases are TGTGCTAGTGGTCCGCTCCGGGACACGGGAAACACCATATATTTT. It yields the protein CASGPLRDTGNTIYF.

This clone was seen only once. The chain combines TRBV27 with TRBJ2-5, with TRBD2 matching over 12 bases. Trimming took 3 bases from V and 2 from J; bases not matched to a gene: 7. The CDR3 totals 17 residues. Germline CDR1 MNHEY, CDR2 SMNVEV (reference sequence). This CDR3 is CASSLGASGGAQETQYF. Written as DNA, the CDR3 is TGTGCCAGCAGTTTGGGGGCTAGCGGGGGGGCACAAGAGACCCAGTACTTC.

This clone was recorded once. This chain uses TRBV7-3 with TRBJ2-2; 8 bases align to TRBD1. The V gene end was trimmed by 0 bases and the J gene end by 3 bases; junction bases not matched to a gene: 3. This CDR3 spans 16 amino acids. CDR1 is SGHTA and CDR2 is FQGTGA in the germline V gene. In nucleotides, the CDR3 is TGTGCCAGCAGCTTAACACAGGGGGTGGACACCGGGGAGCTGTTTTTT. This encodes CASSLTQGVDTGELFF.

This clone was counted between two and nine times. Other DNA sequences in the sample encode the same CDR3. This chain joins TRBV5-1 and TRBJ2-3; the D gene is possibly TRBD1 (5 bases). Germline assignment: CDR1 SGHRS and CDR2 YFSETQ. Trimming cost V 4 bases and J 2 bases, with 14 bases left between them. The CDR3 extends over 15 amino acids. The CDR3 DNA follows: TGCGCCAGCAGCCCAACAGGTCAGCCCACAGATACGCAGTATTTT. As protein: CASSPTGQPTDTQYF.

The genes are TRBV6-5 and TRBJ2-5, with D possibly matching TRBD2 (6 bases). V lost 7 bases and J lost 5, with 20 bases in between. CDR1 is MNHEY, CDR2 SVGAGI, per germline. The CDR3 loop spans 15 amino acids. The CDR3 region is CASMRRLDWGETQYF. CDR3 in DNA: TGTGCCAGCATGAGGAGACTAGACTGGGGGGAGACCCAGTACTTC.

This chain connects TRBV27 to TRBJ1-4, with D possibly matching TRBD1 (6 bases). Trimming stripped 0 bases from V and 3 bases from J, with 11 bases between. The CDR3 spans 16 residues. Germline CDR1 and CDR2: MNHEY and SMNVEV (reference sequence). CDR3 loop: CASSLSGTTPNEKLFF. CDR3 nucleotide sequence: TGTGCCAGCAGTTTATCGGGGACAACTCCTAATGAAAAACTGTTTTTT.

The chain recombines TRBV30 with TRBJ1-4; D is unresolved. The V end lost 0 bases, the J end lost 8 bases, and 13 bases lay between the germline ends. The CDR3 contains 14 residues. The germline V gene has CDR1 GTSNPN and CDR2 SVGIG (reference sequence). CDR3 residues: CAWSVPGLAEKLFF. The CDR3 bases are TGTGCCTGGAGTGTACCAGGCTTAGCGGAAAAACTGTTTTTT.

This clone occurred many times. The CDR3: CASKGGGAEFF. CDR3 coding DNA: TGTGCCAGCAAGGGGGGGGGAGCAGAGTTCTTC. The rearrangement uses TRBV27 and TRBJ2-1, with D perhaps TRBD2 (7 bases). The V gene lost 7 bases and the J gene lost 14 bases, with 15 bases spanning the gap. The CDR3 extends over 11 amino acids. Germline V gives CDR1 MNHEY, CDR2 SMNVEV (reference sequence).

The V call is TRBV7-9, the J call TRBJ2-1; TRBD1 is a possible D gene (6 bases). The V gene's germline CDR1 is SEHNR and CDR2 FQNEAQ (reference sequence). V was trimmed by 7 bases and J by 6 bases, leaving 16 bases between them. This CDR3 is built from 14 residues. The CDR3 loop is CASKAQGPGNEQFF. The CDR3 region has the DNA TGTGCCAGCAAAGCCCAGGGGCCAGGCAATGAGCAGTTCTTC.

The chain uses TRBV5-1 and TRBJ1-6; weak D call: TRBD1 (5 bases). In germline, CDR1 is SGHRS, CDR2 YFSETQ. The CDR3 is 15 amino acids. Trimming cost V 0 bases and J 6 bases, with 10 bases left between them. In nucleotides, the CDR3 is TGCGCCAGCAGCTTGGAGCAGGGTGCTAATTCACCCCTCCACTTT. Its translation: CASSLEQGANSPLHF.

CDR3 sequence reads: CASSLALSGEAFF. The CDR3 DNA is TGTGCCAGCAGCTTGGCCCTTTCGGGGGAAGCTTTCTTT. The chain has TRBV5-4 and TRBJ1-1; D remains ambiguous. The V end was cut by 0 bases, the J end by 8 bases, with 11 bases between. Per the germline V gene, CDR1 is SGHNT and CDR2 is YYREEE (reference sequence). CDR3 length equals 13 residues.

This chain links TRBV18 with TRBJ2-5, with D possibly TRBD2 on 5 matching bases. Deletions cut 3 bases from V and 5 bases from J, with 10 bases between. The CDR3 sequence is 13 residues long. Germline V lookup: CDR1 KGHSH, CDR2 LQKENI. The CDR3 region has the DNA TGTGCCAGCTCACCCGGGATCGGTGAGACCCAGTACTTC. As protein: CASSPGIGETQYF.

This chain links TRBV4-1 with TRBJ2-1; 9 bases fit TRBD1. CDR3 size: 18 residues. Germline lookup yields CDR1 MGHRA and CDR2 YSYEKL. Unmatched junction bases numbered 8, after V lost 1 base and J lost 1 base. The CDR3 protein is CASSQGKWDRASYNEQFF. The CDR3 DNA reads TGCGCCAGCAGCCAAGGAAAATGGGACAGGGCATCCTACAATGAGCAGTTCTTC.

Only one count was recorded for this clone. The chain has TRBV28 and TRBJ1-6, with 9 bases fitting TRBD1. After removal of 4 bases from V and 14 bases from J, the junction contained 9 bases not matched to a gene. Germline-derived CDR1 and CDR2 are MDHEN and SYDVKM. The CDR3 length is 14 residues. As DNA, the CDR3 is TGTGCCAGCAGTTCTGGACAGGGGACTGTGGCCCTCCACTTT. Protein product: CASSSGQGTVALHF.

V gene TRBV6-1 combines with J gene TRBJ2-5; perhaps TRBD2 as D (5 bases). The germline gives CDR1 MNHNS, CDR2 SASEGT. The V and J ends lost 0 bases and 5 bases respectively, with 19 bases between them. This CDR3 has 17 residues. In DNA, the CDR3 is TGTGCCAGCAGTGAAGCGCAATATACGCCTAGCTTGGAGACCCAGTACTTC. It encodes CASSEAQYTPSLETQYF.

CDR3 DNA: TGTGCCAGCAGCTTACTACCCGAGACCCAGTACTTC. This gives the protein CASSLLPETQYF. The V and J genes are TRBV7-9 and TRBJ2-5, with D unclear. The CDR3 covers 12 residues. Germline V gives CDR1 SEHNR, CDR2 FQNEAQ (reference sequence). Trimming pared 2 bases from V and 5 bases from J, leaving 6 bases between.

The chain joins TRBV6-5 to TRBJ2-3; 7 nucleotides line up with TRBD2. This CDR3 spans 12 amino acids. Germline assignment: CDR1 MNHEY and CDR2 SVGAGI. V shed 7 bases, J shed 7 bases, and the junction held 5 bases outside the gene matches. The CDR3 DNA sequence: TGTGCCAGCACGGGGGAGGGCCATACGCAGTATTTT. Translating it yields CASTGEGHTQYF.

The chain has TRBV19 and TRBJ1-6; the D gene is possibly TRBD1 (5 bases). The germline gives CDR1 LNHDA, CDR2 SQIVND (reference sequence). V shed 3 bases and J shed 7 bases, with 10 bases lying between them. The CDR3 totals 14 residues. The CDR3 DNA is TGTGCCAGTAGTATCCGCAGGGAAAATTCACCCCTCCACTTT. This translates into CASSIRRENSPLHF.

The V and J genes are TRBV10-3 and TRBJ2-7; TRBD1 matches 7 bases. CDR1 ENHRY and CDR2 SYGVKD come from the germline V gene. V was pared by 2 bases and J by 2 bases, with 3 bases of the junction left unmatched. CDR3 size: 14 residues. The CDR3 spells CAISELTGAYEQYF. The CDR3, as DNA: TGTGCCATCAGTGAGCTAACAGGGGCCTACGAGCAGTACTTC.

The chain uses TRBV3-1 (or the pseudogene TRBV3-2) and TRBJ2-2; D remains unclear. The CDR3 length is 14 residues. Between the trimmed V and J ends, which lost 1 base and 4 bases, there was a span of 7 bases. The germline CDR1 and CDR2 sequences are LGHDT and YNNKEL (reference sequence). DNA for the CDR3: TGTGCCAGCAGCCAAGTGAGTCCCACCGGGGAGCTGTTTTTT. Amino acids: CASSQVSPTGELFF.

The J gene is TRBJ2-5, the V gene TRBV2; 9 positions agree with TRBD1. CDR1 and CDR2 from the germline V gene are SNHLY and FYNNEI. The CDR3 covers 14 residues. Trimming removed 6 bases from V and 2 bases from J; junction bases left unmatched: 4. This chain's CDR3 is CASSRGQGQETQYF. CDR3 coding DNA: TGTGCCAGCAGCCGTGGACAGGGGCAAGAGACCCAGTACTTC.

The genes are TRBV10-3 and TRBJ2-1; D perhaps matches TRBD2 (7 bases). The CDR3 totals 16 residues. V was pared by 0 bases and J by 3 bases, with 12 bases between. The V gene's germline CDR1 is ENHRY and CDR2 SYGVKD. The CDR3 here is CAISESGGGHYNEQFF. In DNA, the CDR3 is TGTGCCATCAGTGAGTCGGGAGGGGGACACTACAATGAGCAGTTCTTC.

This clone was seen a handful of times. The chain recombines TRBV29-1 with TRBJ2-3; tentatively, D is TRBD1 (6 bases). The V gene's germline CDR1 is SQVTM and CDR2 ANQGSEA. This CDR3 has 15 amino acids. Trimming removed 3 bases from V and 2 bases from J, with 15 bases in between. The CDR3 region has the DNA TGCAGCGTTGAGTACCTGGACAGCAACACAGATACGCAGTATTTT. It translates to CSVEYLDSNTDTQYF.